This T cell receptor beta chain emerged from a study of blood T cell repertoires in COVID-19. Study-level background: Sites in the United States, Italy and Spain provided acute and convalescent COVID-19 samples.

Original analysis: Scientists estimated how many nucleated cells there were by amplifying reference gene primers. Profiling relied on immunoSEQ multiplex PCR, and the TCRdb table lists in-frame clones only, not all of them. V, J and clone size reflect that table, while D and trimming were determined from the DNA. The sample lists around 99,000 clones; roughly nine tenths were seen once. The V and J ends lost 3 bases and 2 bases, in that order; junction bases with no gene match: 9. The CDR3 runs 17 residues. Per the germline V gene, CDR1 is KGHSH and CDR2 is LQKENI. The V and J genes are TRBV18 and TRBJ1-5; TRBD1 matches 8 bases. The sample was peripheral blood. The sequence derives from a man aged 50 or older with acute or convalescent COVID-19. CDR3 residues: CASSPYGQGGGNQPQHF. The CDR3 coding sequence is TGTGCCAGCTCACCCTACGGACAGGGAGGGGGCAATCAGCCCCAGCATTTT.